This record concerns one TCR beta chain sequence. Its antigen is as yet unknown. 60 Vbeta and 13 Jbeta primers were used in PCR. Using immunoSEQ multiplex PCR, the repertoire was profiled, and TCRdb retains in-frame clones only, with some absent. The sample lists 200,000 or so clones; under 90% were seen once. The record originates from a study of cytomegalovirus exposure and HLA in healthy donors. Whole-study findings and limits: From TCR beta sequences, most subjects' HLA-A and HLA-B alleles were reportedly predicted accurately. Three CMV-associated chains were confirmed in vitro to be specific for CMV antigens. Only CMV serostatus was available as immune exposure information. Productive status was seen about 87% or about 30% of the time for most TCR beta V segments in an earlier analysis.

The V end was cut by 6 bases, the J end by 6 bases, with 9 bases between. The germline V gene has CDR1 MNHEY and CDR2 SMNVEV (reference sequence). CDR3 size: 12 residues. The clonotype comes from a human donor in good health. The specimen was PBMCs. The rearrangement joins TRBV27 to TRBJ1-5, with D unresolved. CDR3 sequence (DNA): TGTGCCAGCAGCCCTCGCGGTCAGCCCCAGCATTTT. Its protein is CASSPRGQPQHF.